The following is a T cell receptor beta chain sequence with its context. Its target is not known. The protocol was immunoSEQ multiplex PCR, while the TCRdb copy is restricted to in-frame clones and leaves out a portion. The sample yields about 45,000 clones, 55% to 80% seen once. The data derive from a study of radiotherapy plus CTLA-4 blockade in lung cancer. Focal radiation plus CTLA-4 blockade with ipilimumab was administered to patients who had chemo-refractory metastatic non-small-cell lung cancer. The CDR3 length is 13 residues. Between the trimmed V and J ends, which lost 5 bases and 5 bases, there was a span of 11 bases. Whole-study results and caveats: Once radiotherapy plus ipilimumab had been given, TCR clones derived from tumor expanded in blood. Response was reportedly best predicted by early blood T cell clone dynamics, with interferon-beta.

The sample here was peripheral blood, taken from a patient treated with radiotherapy plus ipilimumab. The sequence derives from a human donor with non-small cell lung cancer who had a partial response to radiotherapy plus ipilimumab. V gene TRBV5-3 combines with J gene TRBJ2-1; D might be TRBD1 (6 bases). TRBV5-3 is sorted into the ORF group, with uncertain function. The CDR3 sequence: CARRQGDNNEQFF. For the CDR3, the DNA is TGTGCCAGAAGACAGGGAGATAACAATGAGCAGTTCTTC.